This T cell receptor beta chain was identified during a study of blood T cell repertoires in COVID-19. The repertoire was sequenced with immunoSEQ multiplex PCR; TCRdb's copy has only in-frame clones and lacks some. Here the sample spans more than 60,000 clones, under 95% being singletons. The ends lost 5 bases at V and 2 bases at J; junction bases unmatched: 1. This CDR3 is 13 amino acids long. Germline-derived CDR1 and CDR2 are SGHTA and FQGNSA. The sequencing sample was made of peripheral blood. The sequence was collected from a human donor in a cohort sampled during active COVID-19. This sequence joins TRBV7-2 and TRBJ2-5; 8 nucleotides agree with TRBD1. This CDR3 is CASSRDRQETQYF. DNA of the CDR3: TGTGCCAGCAGCCGGGACAGGCAAGAGACCCAGTACTTC.